The next 15 T cell receptor beta chains were all read from a single sample in a study of blood T cells in healthy people across ages. PCR was performed a second time for 7 to 11 cycles using a sample-barcoded 5' primer and a J-beta primer mix. In TCRdb, the 5' RACE reads were re-called with MiXCR into one record per CDR3 protein. The sample shows roughly 1.7 million distinct CDR3 sequences, around 36% of them seen only once. The material sequenced was blood. The receptors originated from a woman aged 25 to 39 in good health.

The chain is built from TRBV3-1 and TRBJ2-1; TRBD2 might be the D (6 bases). Trimming removed 2 bases at V and 6 bases at J, with 32 bases between. Per the germline V gene, CDR1 is LGHDT and CDR2 is YNNKEL (reference sequence). CDR3 length: 21 amino acids. The CDR3 region is CASSQIERVLARREILNEQFF. CDR3 DNA sequence: TGTGCCAGCAGCCAAATAGAAAGGGTCTTAGCTAGGAGGGAGATACTCAATGAGCAGTTCTTC.

This clonotype came up a few times. The chain joins TRBV6-2 or TRBV6-3 to TRBJ1-5, with 7 positions matching TRBD1. The J segment lost 5 bases and the V segment lost 10 bases, leaving 8 bases of the junction unmatched. Germline V gene data show CDR1 as MNHEY and CDR2 as SVGEGT. The CDR3 sequence is 13 residues long. The CDR3 is CATRQGLYQPQHF. In DNA, the CDR3 is TGTGCCACCAGACAGGGCTTGTATCAGCCCCAGCATTTT.

The table lists this clonotype with a few counts. V usage is TRBV15 and J usage is TRBJ2-7, with D uncertain. Germline CDR1 is LNHNV and CDR2 is YYDKDF (reference sequence). The V end lost 1 base, the J end lost 7 bases, and 11 bases lay between the germline ends. CDR3 size: 13 residues. The CDR3 spells CATSRVVYREQYF. Written as DNA, the CDR3 is TGTGCCACCAGCAGAGTGGTTTATAGGGAGCAGTACTTC.

This clonotype was seen more than once but under ten times. The chain recombines TRBV6-2 or TRBV6-3 with TRBJ1-2, with unresolved D. Trimming removed 7 bases from V and 2 bases from J, with 11 bases in between. The CDR3 is made up of 13 amino acids. Germline CDR1 is MNHEY and CDR2 is SVGEGT. CDR3 coding DNA: TGTGCCAGCACCGAGGACTGGAACTATGGCTACACCTTC. As protein: CASTEDWNYGYTF.

This clonotype was seen a handful of times. V is TRBV19 and J is TRBJ2-1; 13 positions agree with TRBD2. After removal of 3 bases from V and 3 bases from J, the junction contained 5 bases not matched to a gene. This CDR3 has 17 residues. The germline gives CDR1 LNHDA, CDR2 SQIVND (reference sequence). The CDR3: CASSITSGGANYNEQFF. Written as DNA, the CDR3 is TGTGCCAGTAGTATCACTAGCGGGGGGGCTAACTACAATGAGCAGTTCTTC.

The chain employs TRBV12-3 or TRBV12-4 and TRBJ2-7, with TRBD2 matching 7 bases. J was trimmed by 6 bases and V by 0 bases; bases with no gene match: 11. The CDR3 is 16 residues long. As DNA, the CDR3 is TGTGCCAGCAGTTTAGCGGGTAGGGGAGGGTTAGGCGAGCAGTACTTC. Protein product: CASSLAGRGGLGEQYF.

This clonotype appeared a few times. The chain links TRBV27 to TRBJ1-2; 10 positions match TRBD1. V shed 5 bases and J 3 bases; nucleotides not matched to a gene: 6. This CDR3 region has 15 residues. From germline, CDR1 is MNHEY and CDR2 SMNVEV (reference sequence). The CDR3 reads CASSPGTGVHYGYTF. CDR3 bases: TGTGCCAGCAGTCCTGGGACAGGGGTTCACTATGGCTACACCTTC.

This clonotype was seen a handful of times. The chain employs TRBV27 and TRBJ2-7, with D possibly called TRBD1 or TRBD2 (5 bases each). The CDR3 loop spans 13 amino acids. Germline lookup yields CDR1 MNHEY and CDR2 SMNVEV (reference sequence). V lost 1 base, J lost 7 bases, and 11 bases lay in between. CDR3 DNA sequence: TGTGCCAGCAGTTTATATCGGGGCCGGGAGCAGTACTTC. Translated, it gives CASSLYRGREQYF.

Note on this clonotype: With a much larger clone just one base away, this may be a read error. The chain has TRBV29-1 and TRBJ2-7; 9 bases agree with TRBD1. Germline lookup yields CDR1 SQVTM and CDR2 ANQGSEA. The ends lost 7 bases at V and 5 bases at J; junction bases unmatched: 12. The CDR3 has 14 amino acids. The CDR3 region is CSAQLPGQGNEQYF. The CDR3 coding sequence is TGCAGCGCCCAACTTCCGGGACAGGGCAACGAGCAGTACTTC.

The J gene is TRBJ2-3, the V gene TRBV2, with no clear D. This CDR3 is 16 amino acids long. Trimming took off 0 bases at V and 4 bases at J, with 14 bases between the two ends. From germline, CDR1 is SNHLY and CDR2 FYNNEI. CDR3 DNA: TGTGCCAGCAGTGAAGCGCTTCCCGCCCCTCCAGATACGCAGTATTTT. Translation gives CASSEALPAPPDTQYF.

The rearrangement joins TRBV10-3 to TRBJ2-1, with 10 bases matching TRBD1. With V trimmed by 0 bases and J by 4 bases, 3 bases remained unmatched. The CDR3 runs 16 residues. CDR1 and CDR2 (germline): ENHRY, SYGVKD. The CDR3 DNA follows: TGTGCCATCAGTGAGTCCGGGACAGGGGAATACAATGAGCAGTTCTTC. Its protein product is CAISESGTGEYNEQFF.

A few counts support this clonotype. The chain has TRBV4-1 and TRBJ2-1; TRBD2 matches at 8 bases. The germline CDR1 and CDR2 sequences are MGHRA and YSYEKL. CDR3 length: 14 residues. V dropped 1 base and J dropped 9; count of bases not matched to a gene: 5. In DNA form, the CDR3 reads TGCGCCAGCAGCCAAGCCCTCCTAGCGGGTGAGCAGTTCTTC. It translates to CASSQALLAGEQFF.

The V gene is TRBV4-2, the J gene TRBJ2-1, with 9 bases that match TRBD1. The V and J ends lost 8 bases and 3 bases, in that order; junction bases with no gene match: 11. The CDR3 contains 16 residues. In germline, CDR1 is LGHNA, CDR2 YNFKEQ. The CDR3: CASPTFRDRDYNEQFF. The CDR3 bases are TGTGCCAGCCCGACCTTCCGGGACAGGGACTACAATGAGCAGTTCTTC.

This clonotype has only a few counts. The chain joins TRBV4-1 to TRBJ1-2; 9 bases align to TRBD1. V gave up 7 bases and J gave up 4 bases; unmatched junction bases: 4. Germline loops: CDR1 MGHRA, CDR2 YSYEKL. The CDR3 is 13 amino acids. The chain's CDR3 is CASTPQGAYGYTF. The CDR3 coding sequence is TGCGCCAGCACGCCACAGGGGGCCTATGGCTACACCTTC.

The chain recombines TRBV30 with TRBJ1-5; D possibly corresponds to TRBD1 (6 bases). The V gene lost 2 bases and the J gene lost 14 bases, with 16 bases spanning the gap. Germline V gene lookup returns CDR1 GTSNPN and CDR2 SVGIG (reference sequence). The length of the CDR3 is 12 residues. The CDR3 bases are TGTGCCTGGAGTCCAAAGGGGGGTACTAAGCATTTT. As protein: CAWSPKGGTKHF.